Described below is a single TCR beta chain sequence and its context. The data stem from a study of T cell clusters in autoimmune cytopenias. One tube held mixed TRB-A and TRB-B primer pools for touch-down PCR. TCRdb re-called the multiplex PCR reads, yielding one record per CDR3 amino acid sequence without DNA. This sample contains about 11,000 distinct CDR3 sequences. This CDR3 contains 13 residues. Germline-derived CDR1 and CDR2 are GTSNPN and SVGIG (reference sequence). About 37,500 genome equivalents of blood DNA were amplified for TRB. In addition, the sample was reused for a study of T cell repertoires in aging, cancer and after chemotherapy. That study reports: Untreated cancer patients had significantly lower blood TCR diversity than age-matched healthy donors.

The origin of this receptor is a human donor in good health. Sequenced sample: peripheral blood. J is TRBJ2-7 and V is TRBV30; checking the TCRdb D call of TRBD1 is not possible without DNA. CDR3 residues: CAWRLPSPGEQYF.